Below are 13 T cell receptor beta chains sequenced from a single sample in a study of blood T cell repertoires in COVID-19 (TCRdb year 2020). Receptor libraries were prepared by the immunoSEQ multiplex PCR assay. TCRdb took over this immuneACCESS table, retaining in-frame rearrangements with V and J assigned. Such tables are incomplete; in checked studies, under half of the missing clones stem from an unresolved V gene, and the remainder is unexplained. The sample includes about 400,000 clones, with roughly 87% observed a single time. Of the sample, approximately 2.1% is held by the ten largest clones. The sequenced sample consisted of PBMCs or T cells enriched from blood (not recorded which). Every receptor here comes from a woman in her thirties or forties with acute COVID-19.

This chain connects TRBV5-6 to TRBJ1-2; D gene unclear. This CDR3 region has 16 residues. Trimming removed 4 bases at V and 5 bases at J, with 21 bases between. Germline V lookup: CDR1 SGHDT, CDR2 YYEEEE. CDR3 in amino acids: CASSRNVLGGKYGYTF. The CDR3 nucleotides read TGTGCCAGCAGCCGGAACGTTTTGGGAGGAAAATATGGCTACACCTTC. Complete variable domain (other parts from reference TRBV5-6 and TRBJ1-2): DAGVTQSPTHLIKTRGQQVTLRCSPKSGHDTVSWYQQALGQGPQFIFQYYEEEERQRGNFPDRFSGHQFPNYSSELNVNALLLGDSALYLCASSRNVLGGKYGYTFGSGTRLTVV.

The genes are TRBV7-9 and TRBJ2-2; no firm D call. The CDR3 covers 15 residues. V was clipped by 0 bases and J by 5 bases, with 10 bases between them. The germline V gene encodes CDR1 SEHNR and CDR2 FQNEAQ (reference sequence). CDR3 in DNA: TGTGCCAGCAGCTTAGCACAGTTAAGGACCGGGGAGCTGTTTTTT. Its protein is CASSLAQLRTGELFF.

V and J are TRBV18 and TRBJ1-1, with TRBD1 as a possible D gene (5 bases). Germline V gene lookup returns CDR1 KGHSH and CDR2 LQKENI. The CDR3 has 14 residues. The V gene lost 3 bases and the J gene lost 5 bases, with 13 bases spanning the gap. The CDR3 reads CASSPEGEGTEAFF. CDR3 bases: TGTGCCAGCTCACCGGAAGGGGAGGGTACTGAAGCTTTCTTT.

This rearrangement joins TRBV30 to TRBJ2-5; 16 nucleotides align to TRBD2. V gave up 2 bases and J gave up 5 bases; unmatched junction bases: 5. From germline, CDR1 is GTSNPN and CDR2 SVGIG (reference sequence). The CDR3 has 16 residues. CDR3 DNA sequence: TGTGCCTGGAGTCTGGGACTAGCGGGGGGGCCCGAGACCCAGTACTTC. Its translation is CAWSLGLAGGPETQYF.

The rearrangement uses TRBV3-1 (or the pseudogene TRBV3-2) and TRBJ2-7; TRBD2 agrees at 8 bases. Germline values: CDR1 LGHDT, CDR2 YNNKEL (reference sequence). This CDR3 comprises 13 residues. With V trimmed by 4 bases and J by 6 bases, 5 bases remained unmatched. CDR3: CASSRTGTSEQYF. The CDR3 coding sequence is TGTGCCAGCAGCCGAACAGGGACTAGCGAGCAGTACTTC.

The V and J genes are TRBV27 and TRBJ2-7; D may be TRBD2 (7 bases). Per the germline V gene, CDR1 is MNHEY and CDR2 is SMNVEV (reference sequence). Trimming pared 6 bases from V and 1 base from J, leaving 16 bases between. The CDR3 is 15 amino acids. CDR3 sequence (DNA): TGTGCCAGCAGGAGGAGCGGGGACATTTCCTACGAGCAGTACTTC. Its translation: CASRRSGDISYEQYF.

The rearrangement links TRBV19 to TRBJ1-5; the D is unclear. CDR1 LNHDA and CDR2 SQIVND come from the germline V gene (reference sequence). The V and J ends lost 5 bases and 2 bases respectively, with 10 bases between them. This CDR3 spans 14 amino acids. The CDR3 region has the DNA TGTGCCAGTAGTCTGGAGTCCCGCAATCAGCCCCAGCATTTT. This encodes CASSLESRNQPQHF.

J is TRBJ1-2 and V is TRBV7-9, with 7 positions matching TRBD1. After removal of 4 bases from V and 2 bases from J, the junction contained 7 bases not matched to a gene. In germline, CDR1 is SEHNR, CDR2 FQNEAQ (reference sequence). The CDR3 totals 15 residues. The CDR3 loop is CASSYRGIANYGYTF. The CDR3 coding sequence is TGTGCCAGCAGCTACAGGGGAATTGCGAACTATGGCTACACCTTC.

This clone appeared a single time. The chain recombines TRBV3-1 (or the pseudogene TRBV3-2) with TRBJ1-1; D is possibly TRBD1 (5 bases). V shed 1 base and J shed 6 bases, with 15 bases lying between them. This CDR3 is built from 15 residues. The V gene's germline CDR1 is LGHDT and CDR2 YNNKEL (reference sequence). The CDR3 region has the DNA TGTGCCAGCAGCCAAGTTGCCAGGGCTTTCCCTGAAGCTTTCTTT. Its translation is CASSQVARAFPEAFF.

CDR3 bases: TGTGCCAGCAGTTACTCGGGCAGCCATTCCAATCAGCCCCAGCATTTT. Translating gives CASSYSGSHSNQPQHF. The chain employs TRBV6-6 and TRBJ1-5, with D unresolved. CDR3 size: 16 residues. The V gene lost 0 bases and the J gene lost 3 bases, with 12 bases spanning the gap. Germline V gene sequence: CDR1 MNHNY, CDR2 SVGAGI (reference sequence).

The chain joins TRBV11-2 to TRBJ1-3; TRBD1 might be the D (6 bases). The CDR3 spans 14 residues. The germline gives CDR1 SGHAT, CDR2 FQNNGV. Between the trimmed V and J ends, which lost 5 bases and 8 bases, there was a span of 16 bases. The chain's CDR3 is CASSPMDRGDTIYF. The CDR3 DNA is TGTGCCAGCAGCCCGATGGACAGAGGGGACACCATATATTTT. Combining the CDR3 with reference TRBV11-2 and TRBJ1-3 gives the whole variable domain EAGVAQSPRYKIIEKRQSVAFWCNPISGHATLYWYQQILGQGPKLLIQFQNNGVVDDSQLPKDRFSAERLKGVDSTLKIQPAKLEDSAVYLCASSPMDRGDTIYFGEGSWLTVV.

The chain carries TRBV3-1 (or the pseudogene TRBV3-2) and TRBJ2-1, with TRBD2 matching over 12 bases. This CDR3 spans 14 amino acids. Germline V gene lookup returns CDR1 LGHDT and CDR2 YNNKEL (reference sequence). V gave up 2 bases and J gave up 12 bases; unmatched junction bases: 5. CDR3 DNA: TGTGCCAGCAGCCAACTAGCGGGGGGGTTAGGGCAGTTCTTC. Translated: CASSQLAGGLGQFF.

In DNA form, the CDR3 reads TGTGCCAGCAGGGGGATGGGGCTGGACAATGAGCAGTTCTTC. It translates to CASRGMGLDNEQFF. The V gene is TRBV2, the J gene TRBJ2-1; D might be TRBD1 (5 bases). The V gene's germline CDR1 is SNHLY and CDR2 FYNNEI. With 6 bases removed from V and 5 bases from J, the gap between germline ends came to 14 bases. This CDR3 comprises 14 residues.